The clone carrying this T cell receptor (beta chain) was seen only a few times. Its antigen is unknown. The CDR3 runs to 16 residues. V lost 3 bases, J lost 4 bases, and 16 bases lay in between. The germline gives CDR1 MGHRA, CDR2 YSYEKL. With 60 Vbeta and 13 Jbeta primers, the PCR was carried out. Repertoires were generated with immunoSEQ multiplex PCR, while TCRdb's copy carries only in-frame clones and drops some. The sample includes tens of thousands of clones, 65% to 80% of them seen just once. Sampled while nominally healthy, donors likely had unrecorded immune exposures. This specimen belongs to a study of cytomegalovirus exposure and HLA in healthy donors. Findings of the study overall: Follow-up analysis later connected one missense variant in DCLRE1C with trimming of TCR beta V- and J-genes.

This receptor was taken from a man under 40 in good health and CMV-seronegative. The sample taken for sequencing was PBMCs. The rearrangement uses TRBV4-1 and TRBJ2-1, with D perhaps TRBD2 (6 bases). This chain's CDR3 is CASSHVDILAYNEQFF. The CDR3 DNA is TGCGCCAGCAGCCATGTTGACATCCTAGCGTACAATGAGCAGTTCTTC.